This is a list of T cell receptor beta chains from one sample in a study of prognosis after radiotherapy for stage I lung cancer. TCRdb re-called the multiplex PCR reads through MiXCR, storing one row per CDR3 protein. This table has about 51,000 distinct CDR3 sequences, over 30% appearing once. The sequences come from PBMCs, collected before or after stereotactic body radiation therapy (not recorded which). The receptors shown here come from a donor aged 50 or older with non-small cell lung cancer. Both conserved end residues are trimmed from each CDR3. Each record gives: CDR3 protein, J gene, V gene, D gene. A D gene is named only where the DNA matches it firmly.

CDR3 protein: ASSPGQAYPNVLT; J gene: TRBJ2-6; V gene: TRBV11-3; D gene: TRBD1
CDR3 protein: ASSVSPGQTYEQY; J gene: TRBJ2-7; V gene: TRBV9; D gene: TRBD1
CDR3 protein: ASSPAGGHYGYT; J gene: TRBJ1-2; V gene: TRBV6-1; D gene: TRBD1
CDR3 protein: ASRTPSGQELNEQF; J gene: TRBJ2-1; V gene: TRBV19; D gene: TRBD2
CDR3 protein: ASSLVASGNTGELF; J gene: TRBJ2-2; V gene: TRBV7-2; D gene: TRBD2
CDR3 protein: ASSYHPGAPYEQY; J gene: TRBJ2-7; V gene: TRBV11-2; D gene: NA
CDR3 protein: ASPHSSYEKY; J gene: TRBJ2-7; V gene: TRBV27; D gene: NA
CDR3 protein: ASSEGPANNEQF; J gene: TRBJ2-1; V gene: TRBV5-4; D gene: NA
CDR3 protein: ASSQNPRGQKVEQY; J gene: TRBJ2-7; V gene: TRBV3-1; D gene: NA
CDR3 protein: ASSLRMGEGRGGELF; J gene: TRBJ2-2; V gene: TRBV7-2; D gene: TRBD2
CDR3 protein: ASSFRSGRGTDTQY; J gene: TRBJ2-3; V gene: TRBV12-3/TRBV12-4; D gene: NA
CDR3 protein: ASRQARGAIDTQY; J gene: TRBJ2-3; V gene: TRBV4-3; D gene: NA
CDR3 protein: ASSVGLAANIVELF; J gene: TRBJ2-2; V gene: TRBV9; D gene: TRBD2
CDR3 protein: SALQLADLNNEQF; J gene: TRBJ2-1; V gene: TRBV20-1; D gene: TRBD2
CDR3 protein: ASSRISGRRSTGELF; J gene: TRBJ2-2; V gene: TRBV3-1; D gene: TRBD2
CDR3 protein: ASSQVGEVTDTQY; J gene: TRBJ2-3; V gene: TRBV3-1; D gene: NA
CDR3 protein: ASALWGGGNTEAF; J gene: TRBJ1-1; V gene: TRBV12-5; D gene: NA
CDR3 protein: ASSLASRNTEAF; J gene: TRBJ1-1; V gene: TRBV7-9; D gene: NA
CDR3 protein: AISESRGLISYEQY; J gene: TRBJ2-7; V gene: TRBV10-3; D gene: NA
CDR3 protein: ASSLVGTGSNIQY; J gene: TRBJ2-4; V gene: TRBV7-2; D gene: TRBD1
CDR3 protein: ASSFLADLTGELF; J gene: TRBJ2-2; V gene: TRBV7-9; D gene: TRBD2
CDR3 protein: ASRGFPDTQY; J gene: TRBJ2-3; V gene: TRBV6-1; D gene: NA
CDR3 protein: SARELAGNYNEQF; J gene: TRBJ2-1; V gene: TRBV20-1; D gene: TRBD2
CDR3 protein: SASGLAGAKGNEQF; J gene: TRBJ2-1; V gene: TRBV20-1; D gene: TRBD2
CDR3 protein: ASSRGGDGYT; J gene: TRBJ1-2; V gene: TRBV3-1; D gene: TRBD1
CDR3 protein: ASRQGLAANEQF; J gene: TRBJ2-1; V gene: TRBV25-1; D gene: TRBD2
CDR3 protein: ASSPNLRRNTIY; J gene: TRBJ1-3; V gene: TRBV3-1; D gene: NA
CDR3 protein: ASSHPRTGGAEQF; J gene: TRBJ2-1; V gene: TRBV4-1; D gene: TRBD1
CDR3 protein: ASSPGGLGPNHPQH; J gene: TRBJ1-5; V gene: TRBV5-5; D gene: NA
CDR3 protein: ASSLLIAHY; J gene: TRBJ2-5; V gene: TRBV7-9; D gene: NA
CDR3 protein: ASSPGQENIQY; J gene: TRBJ2-4; V gene: TRBV5-4; D gene: NA
CDR3 protein: SASSAGQGTGELF; J gene: TRBJ2-2; V gene: TRBV20-1; D gene: TRBD1
CDR3 protein: ASSYSIQTQY; J gene: TRBJ2-5; V gene: TRBV12-3/TRBV12-4; D gene: NA
CDR3 protein: SDRDPAFSKENQY; J gene: TRBJ2-5; V gene: TRBV20-1; D gene: NA
CDR3 protein: SARDLGSSYEQY; J gene: TRBJ2-7; V gene: TRBV20-1; D gene: NA
CDR3 protein: ASSQGWDSLH; J gene: TRBJ2-7; V gene: TRBV4-2; D gene: NA
CDR3 protein: ASKDGLSCQPQH; J gene: TRBJ1-5; V gene: TRBV28; D gene: NA
CDR3 protein: ASNPSAGRETQY; J gene: TRBJ2-5; V gene: TRBV7-2; D gene: NA
CDR3 protein: ASSLSRRGPNTKY; J gene: TRBJ2-3; V gene: TRBV27; D gene: NA
CDR3 protein: ASSLRNAGGSETQY; J gene: TRBJ2-5; V gene: TRBV5-1; D gene: NA
CDR3 protein: ASSQQPQGGGGETQY; J gene: TRBJ2-5; V gene: TRBV5-1; D gene: NA
CDR3 protein: ASSSWTGTGSETQY; J gene: TRBJ2-5; V gene: TRBV3-1; D gene: TRBD1
CDR3 protein: ASSEAGGNNEQF; J gene: TRBJ2-1; V gene: TRBV6-1; D gene: NA
CDR3 protein: ASSEQGGTGELF; J gene: TRBJ2-2; V gene: TRBV6-1; D gene: NA
CDR3 protein: ASSFGWSTDTQY; J gene: TRBJ2-3; V gene: TRBV28; D gene: NA
CDR3 protein: ASSFWAANTEAF; J gene: TRBJ1-1; V gene: TRBV19; D gene: NA
CDR3 protein: ASNRNNEQF; J gene: TRBJ2-1; V gene: TRBV7-2; D gene: NA
CDR3 protein: ASGSGLAAVYNSPLH; J gene: TRBJ1-6; V gene: TRBV5-6; D gene: NA
CDR3 protein: ASSGVLLGTDTQY; J gene: TRBJ2-3; V gene: TRBV6-2/TRBV6-3; D gene: NA
CDR3 protein: SASSPTDKYEQY; J gene: TRBJ2-7; V gene: TRBV20-1; D gene: NA
CDR3 protein: SARIGIRGGRTYDQY; J gene: TRBJ2-7; V gene: TRBV20-1; D gene: TRBD2
CDR3 protein: AWTGGWETQY; J gene: TRBJ2-5; V gene: TRBV30; D gene: NA
CDR3 protein: ASSQQNTGELF; J gene: TRBJ2-2; V gene: TRBV12-3/TRBV12-4; D gene: NA
CDR3 protein: ASSLPLGAGGNNEQF; J gene: TRBJ2-1; V gene: TRBV12-3/TRBV12-4; D gene: TRBD2
CDR3 protein: ATSRGDWAQPQH; J gene: TRBJ1-5; V gene: TRBV15; D gene: NA
CDR3 protein: ASSLLAGTETQY; J gene: TRBJ2-5; V gene: TRBV27; D gene: TRBD2
CDR3 protein: ASSLSGADNCYT; J gene: TRBJ1-2; V gene: TRBV7-9; D gene: NA
CDR3 protein: ASILTYRGTNTGELF; J gene: TRBJ2-2; V gene: TRBV7-2; D gene: TRBD1
CDR3 protein: ASSEMRAGTYEQY; J gene: TRBJ2-7; V gene: TRBV7-9; D gene: NA